The clone carrying this TCR beta chain was seen a single time. Germline V gene sequence: CDR1 SGHTS, CDR2 YDEGEE. V lost 4 bases and J 4 bases, leaving 14 bases between the germline ends. This CDR3 region has 14 residues. Original processing methods: Using reference gene primer amplification, nucleated cell counts were estimated. Some clones are missing from TCRdb's copy, which holds only in-frame ones; the method was immunoSEQ multiplex PCR. That table supplies the V and J calls and clone size; D and trimming were determined from the DNA. The data contain around 130,000 clones, about 81% of them seen just once; the ten biggest clones take up 3.5% to 5%. This specimen belongs to a study of blood T cell repertoires in COVID-19. Study-level information: Donors in the United States, Italy and Spain gave samples during acute or convalescent COVID-19. In each case, the material was cDNA or gDNA derived from T cells, B-cell-depleted T cells, or PBMCs.

The material sequenced was peripheral blood. The clonotype originates from an elderly woman with acute or convalescent COVID-19. The chain combines TRBV5-8 with TRBJ2-5; D is ambiguous. The CDR3 protein is CASSRQAGPETQYF. The CDR3 DNA reads as TGTGCCAGCAGCCGGCAGGCCGGCCCAGAGACCCAGTACTTC.